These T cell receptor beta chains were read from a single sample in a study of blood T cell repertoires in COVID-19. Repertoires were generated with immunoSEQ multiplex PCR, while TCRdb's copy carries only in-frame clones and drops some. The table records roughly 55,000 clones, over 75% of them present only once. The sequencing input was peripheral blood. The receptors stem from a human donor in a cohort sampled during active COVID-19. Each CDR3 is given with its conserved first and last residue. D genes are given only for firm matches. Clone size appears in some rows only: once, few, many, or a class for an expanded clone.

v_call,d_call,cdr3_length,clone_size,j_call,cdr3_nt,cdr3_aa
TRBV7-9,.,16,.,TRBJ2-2,TGTGCCAGCAGCTTGAAGAGAGCGGCGAACACCGGGGAGCTGTTTTTT,CASSLKRAANTGELFF
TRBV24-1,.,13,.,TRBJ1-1,TGTGCCACCAGTGACCCGGACTGGGAAGAAGCTTTCTTT,CATSDPDWEEAFF
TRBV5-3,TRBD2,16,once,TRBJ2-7,TGTGCCAGAAGCCCGGGACTAGCGGGAAGTTGGTACGAGCAGTACTTC,CARSPGLAGSWYEQYF
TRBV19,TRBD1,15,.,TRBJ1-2,TGTGCCAGTAGTGCTTGGACAGGGCCTAACTATGGCTACACCTTC,CASSAWTGPNYGYTF
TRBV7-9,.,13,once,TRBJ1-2,TGTGCCAGCAGCGGCGGGACGGACTATGGCTACACCTTC,CASSGGTDYGYTF
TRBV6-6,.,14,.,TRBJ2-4,TGTGCCAGCAGTTCCGATAGCTTAAAAAACATTCAGTACTTC,CASSSDSLKNIQYF
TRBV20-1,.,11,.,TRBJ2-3,TGCAGTGCCGAATCAGTAGATACGCAGTATTTT,CSAESVDTQYF
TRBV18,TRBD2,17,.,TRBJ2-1,TGTGCCAGCTCACCACGACTTAGCGGGAGTTTCGACAATGAGCAGTTCTTC,CASSPRLSGSFDNEQFF
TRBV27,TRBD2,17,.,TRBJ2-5,TGTGCCAGCAGTTCTGGCCGACTAGCGGGAGGGGTGGAGACCCAGTACTTC,CASSSGRLAGGVETQYF
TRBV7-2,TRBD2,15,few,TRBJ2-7,TGTGCCAGCAGCTTACCCCCCCCGGGAGGGTACGAGCAGTACTTC,CASSLPPPGGYEQYF
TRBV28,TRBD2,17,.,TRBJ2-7,TGTGCCAGTAAAACAGGGAGGGGACTAGCGGGGCCCTACGAGCAGTACTTC,CASKTGRGLAGPYEQYF
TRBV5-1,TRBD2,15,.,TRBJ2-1,TGCGCCAGCAGCTTGGAATCGGGAGGCTACAATGAGCAGTTCTTC,CASSLESGGYNEQFF
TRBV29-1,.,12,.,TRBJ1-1,TGCAGCGCCCTGGACAGCGCCACTGAAGCTTTCTTT,CSALDSATEAFF
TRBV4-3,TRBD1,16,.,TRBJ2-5,TGCGCCAGCAGCCATAACACAGGGGGCGGACAAGAGACCCAGTACTTC,CASSHNTGGGQETQYF
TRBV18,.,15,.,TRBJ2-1,TGTGCCAGCTTAGACTTCAGCGGCACAAACAATGAGCAGTTCTTC,CASLDFSGTNNEQFF
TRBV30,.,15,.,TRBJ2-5,TGTGCCTGTCCCTCGGGTTTGGCGGCCCAAGAGACCCAGTACTTC,CACPSGLAAQETQYF
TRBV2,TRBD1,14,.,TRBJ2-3,TGTGCCAGCAGCACCGACAGGGACGCAGATACGCAGTATTTT,CASSTDRDADTQYF
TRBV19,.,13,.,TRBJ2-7,TGTGCCAGTAGTATATCCCCACAGATCGAGCAGTACTTC,CASSISPQIEQYF
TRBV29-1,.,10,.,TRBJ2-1,TGCAGCGCTGTATACAATGAGCAGTTCTTC,CSAVYNEQFF
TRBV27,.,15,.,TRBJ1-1,TGTGCCAGCAGTCCCACCGGGACACAGCTCCCCGCAGCTTTCTTT,CASSPTGTQLPAAFF
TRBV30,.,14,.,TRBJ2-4,TGTGCCTGGAGTGGCGGTCTCTCCAAAAACATTCAGTACTTC,CAWSGGLSKNIQYF
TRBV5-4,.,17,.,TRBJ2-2,TGTGCCAGCAGCCGAGACTACAGGGCGGCGAACACCGGGGAGCTGTTTTTT,CASSRDYRAANTGELFF
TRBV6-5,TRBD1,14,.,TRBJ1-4,TGTGCCAGCCTAGGGGGCGAAGCTAATGAAAAACTGTTTTTT,CASLGGEANEKLFF
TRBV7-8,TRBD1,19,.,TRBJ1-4,TGTGCCAGCAGCCGTCAGACAGGGGGCGTCGGTCTGAGCGGCGAAAAACTGTTTTTT,CASSRQTGGVGLSGEKLFF
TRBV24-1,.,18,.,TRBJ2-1,TGTGCCACCAGTGATTTGGTGAACGCGGCGGGGATACACAATGAGCAGTTCTTC,CATSDLVNAAGIHNEQFF
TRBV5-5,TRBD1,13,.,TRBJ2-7,TGTGCCAGCAGCCAACAGGGGGCCTACGAGCAGTACTTC,CASSQQGAYEQYF
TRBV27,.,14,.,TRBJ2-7,TGTGCCAGCACCCTAATCCCGCAGGGCGACGAGCAGTACTTC,CASTLIPQGDEQYF
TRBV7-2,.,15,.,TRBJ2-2,TGTGCCAGCAGCTTAGGTCCGGGTTTGGCCGGGGAGCTGTTTTTT,CASSLGPGLAGELFF
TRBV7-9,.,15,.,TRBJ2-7,TGTGCCAGCAGCTCCCCCAGGGAATTCTCCTACGAGCAGTACTTC,CASSSPREFSYEQYF
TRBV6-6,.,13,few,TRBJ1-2,TGTGCCAGCAGCCACGACGGAGTCTATGGCTACACCTTC,CASSHDGVYGYTF
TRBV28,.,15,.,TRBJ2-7,TGTGCCAGCAGGACCGGCGGACAGTTGACGACCGAGCAGTACTTC,CASRTGGQLTTEQYF
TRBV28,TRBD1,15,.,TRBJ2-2,TGTGCCAGCAGCCTACAGGGGGCGAACACCGGGGAGCTGTTTTTT,CASSLQGANTGELFF
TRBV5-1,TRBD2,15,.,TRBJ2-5,TGCGCCAGCAGCTCCGGGACTAGCGGGAGGGAGACCCAGTACTTC,CASSSGTSGRETQYF
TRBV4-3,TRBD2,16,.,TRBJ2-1,TGCGCCAGCAGCCATACAACGGGGGGATTAGTCAATGAGCAGTTCTTC,CASSHTTGGLVNEQFF
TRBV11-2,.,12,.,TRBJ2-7,TGTGCCAGCACGGGGGTCCGCTGGGAGCAGTACTTC,CASTGVRWEQYF
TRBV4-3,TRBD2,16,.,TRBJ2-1,TGCGCCAGCAGCCAAAGAGCGGGAGGGCTCGGTAATGAGCAGTTCTTC,CASSQRAGGLGNEQFF
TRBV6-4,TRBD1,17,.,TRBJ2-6,TGTGCCAGCAGTCACAGGGGGGACGGCTCTGGGGCCAACGTCCTGACTTTC,CASSHRGDGSGANVLTF
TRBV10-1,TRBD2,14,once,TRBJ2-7,TGCGCCAGCAGTTCCGGGACTAGCGGCTACGAGCAGTACTTC,CASSSGTSGYEQYF
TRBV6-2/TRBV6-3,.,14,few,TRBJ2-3,TGTGCCAGCAGTTACGGGAGCGACACAGATACGCAGTATTTT,CASSYGSDTDTQYF
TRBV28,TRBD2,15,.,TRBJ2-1,TGTGCCAGCAGGTCCAGCGGGAGGCCCCCCAATGAGCAGTTCTTC,CASRSSGRPPNEQFF
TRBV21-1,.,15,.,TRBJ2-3,TGTGCCAGCAGCAAAGCAGGGGCCAGCACAGATACGCAGTATTTT,CASSKAGASTDTQYF
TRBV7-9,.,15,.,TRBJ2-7,TGTGCCAGCACCGGCACGGGGGGCCCACCATACGAGCAGTACTTC,CASTGTGGPPYEQYF
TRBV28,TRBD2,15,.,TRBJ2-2,TGTGCCAGCAGTCCCCATGGGGGAGGGACCGGGGAGCTGTTTTTT,CASSPHGGGTGELFF
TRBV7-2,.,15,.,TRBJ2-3,TGTGCCAGCAGCCCCGGTAGAACTAGCACAGATACGCAGTATTTT,CASSPGRTSTDTQYF
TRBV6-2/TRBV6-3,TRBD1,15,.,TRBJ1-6,TGTGCCAGCAGTTCCCGGGACAGGGGATATTCACCCCTCCACTTT,CASSSRDRGYSPLHF
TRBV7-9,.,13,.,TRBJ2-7,TGTGCCAGCAGCCCTAGTGGTCTCTACGAGCAGTACTTC,CASSPSGLYEQYF
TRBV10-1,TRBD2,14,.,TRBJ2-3,TGCGCCAGCGCTAGCGGGAGGGTCGGAGATACGCAGTATTTT,CASASGRVGDTQYF
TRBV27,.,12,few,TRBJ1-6,TGTGCCAGCAGTTTTCGGGGGTTACCCCTCCACTTT,CASSFRGLPLHF
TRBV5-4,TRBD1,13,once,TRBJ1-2,TGTGCCAGCAGCTTGGGGACAGGGGTTGGCTACACCTTC,CASSLGTGVGYTF
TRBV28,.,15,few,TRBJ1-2,TGTGCCAGCAGACCACCTCAGGGGACGCTCTATGGCTACACCTTC,CASRPPQGTLYGYTF
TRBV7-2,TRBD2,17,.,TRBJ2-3,TGTGCCAGCAGCCAAATAAAGGTAGCGGGAGGGGCAGATACGCAGTATTTT,CASSQIKVAGGADTQYF